The 4 T cell receptor beta chains listed next were all sequenced from one sample in a study of healthy donors' naive CD4 and CD8 T cells. Each TCR library used around 540 ng of total RNA and a linear amplification protocol. A single record per CDR3 protein comes from TCRdb applying MiXCR to the reads. This sample has some 190,000 distinct CDR3 sequences, with around three quarters found just once. Source material: naive CD4+ and CD8+ T cells sorted from blood, pooled from several donors. The receptors shown here come from a pool of human donors in good health; the sample pools cells from several healthy donors.

V is TRBV5-4 and J is TRBJ2-1, with 12 bases that match TRBD2. The CDR3 runs 14 residues. CDR1 is SGHNT, CDR2 YYREEE, per germline (reference sequence). Losses at the gene ends were 2 bases for V and 8 bases for J; bases not matched to a gene: 2. For the CDR3, the DNA is TGTGCCAGCAGCTTCAGACTAGCGGGAGATGAGCAGTTCTTC. This gives the protein CASSFRLAGDEQFF.

V usage is TRBV19 and J usage is TRBJ2-3; 9 nucleotides align to TRBD1. Germline V lookup: CDR1 LNHDA, CDR2 SQIVND (reference sequence). The CDR3 consists of 16 residues. Trimming cost V 3 bases and J 4 bases; bases outside gene matches: 8. The CDR3 nucleotides read TGTGCCAGTAGTATTTGGGGGACAGGGTCTCCAGATACGCAGTATTTT. It translates to CASSIWGTGSPDTQYF.

V gene TRBV6-5 combines with J gene TRBJ2-1; 9 positions match TRBD1. CDR1 is MNHEY and CDR2 is SVGAGI in the germline V gene. The CDR3 runs 14 residues. The junction had 6 bases not matched to a gene; V was cut back by 6 bases and J by 6 bases. CDR3: CASSPDRGTNEQFF. The CDR3 DNA follows: TGTGCCAGCAGCCCGGACAGGGGAACCAATGAGCAGTTCTTC.

This chain connects TRBV7-6 to TRBJ2-7; 10 nucleotides line up with TRBD1. The CDR3 loop spans 17 amino acids. Germline V lookup: CDR1 SGHVS, CDR2 FNYEAQ. V shed 3 bases, J shed 9 bases, and the junction held 17 bases outside the gene matches. The CDR3 DNA reads TGTGCCAGCAGCTTTGGGACAGGGGACGATCTACCCCTAGGGCAGTACTTC. It specifies CASSFGTGDDLPLGQYF.